The rows below give T cell receptor beta chains drawn from one sample of a study of cytomegalovirus exposure and HLA in healthy donors. Libraries were prepared by immunoSEQ multiplex PCR; TCRdb keeps only in-frame clonotypes and omits some of them. The table records around 200,000 clones, 80% of them present only once. Sequenced sample: PBMCs. The receptors stem from a boy younger than 18 in good health and CMV-seronegative. Both conserved end residues are part of each CDR3.

V gene: TRBV5-7; CDR3 protein: CASSGGTGEEQYF
V gene: TRBV10-3; CDR3 protein: CATQMNTEAFF
V gene: TRBV7-2; CDR3 protein: CASSLASMEGATAFF
V gene: TRBV19; CDR3 protein: CASSIRTNSYEQYF
V gene: TRBV19; CDR3 protein: CASSRRTSGTSYNEQFF
V gene: TRBV13; CDR3 protein: CASSSRGSGGIYNEQFF
V gene: TRBV6-1; CDR3 protein: CASIFPSGRTGELFF
V gene: TRBV4-1; CDR3 protein: CASRTSNAGELFF
V gene: TRBV7-2; CDR3 protein: CASSLDSTLSKNIQYF
V gene: TRBV6-1; CDR3 protein: CASSEGTGAYSPLHF
V gene: TRBV10-2; CDR3 protein: CATSRAGSVTNEKLFF
V gene: TRBV6-5; CDR3 protein: CASSYYSTGESYEQYF
V gene: TRBV19; CDR3 protein: CASTLSGTNTEAFF
V gene: TRBV29-1; CDR3 protein: CSVGRDSFTGELFF
V gene: TRBV6-1; CDR3 protein: CASSEALLGDREDLEQFF
V gene: TRBV11-1; CDR3 protein: CASSRAGGSTSPLHF
V gene: TRBV11-2; CDR3 protein: CASSPISRVRGASYEQYF
V gene: TRBV2; CDR3 protein: CASDRDSNEKLFF
V gene: TRBV28; CDR3 protein: CASSQGTAEHF